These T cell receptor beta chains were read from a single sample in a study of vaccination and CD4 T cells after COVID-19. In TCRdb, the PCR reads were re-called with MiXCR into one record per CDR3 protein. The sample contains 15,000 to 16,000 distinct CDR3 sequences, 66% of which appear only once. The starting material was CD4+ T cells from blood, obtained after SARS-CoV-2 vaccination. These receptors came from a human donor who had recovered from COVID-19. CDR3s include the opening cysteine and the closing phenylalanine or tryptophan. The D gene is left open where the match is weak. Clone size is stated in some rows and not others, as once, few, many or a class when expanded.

CDR3 protein: CASSLSQGTDTQYF
CDR3 DNA: TGTGCCAGCAGCTTAAGTCAGGGGACAGATACGCAGTATTTT
D gene: NA
clone size: NA
V gene: TRBV7-3
J gene: TRBJ2-3

CDR3 protein: CSATSNRGETQYF
CDR3 DNA: TGCAGTGCTACGAGCAACAGGGGAGAGACCCAGTACTTC
D gene: TRBD1
clone size: few
V gene: TRBV20-1
J gene: TRBJ2-5

CDR3 protein: CATRSSLNQPQHF
CDR3 DNA: TGTGCCACCAGGTCCAGTCTGAATCAGCCCCAGCATTTT
D gene: NA
clone size: few
V gene: TRBV24-1
J gene: TRBJ1-5

CDR3 protein: CASRRNSASSYEQYF
CDR3 DNA: TGTGCCAGCAGGAGGAATAGCGCGAGCTCCTACGAGCAGTACTTC
D gene: NA
clone size: NA
V gene: TRBV7-9
J gene: TRBJ2-7

CDR3 protein: CASSGTGRADTQYF
CDR3 DNA: TGTGCCAGCAGTGGGACAGGGAGAGCAGATACGCAGTATTTT
D gene: TRBD1
clone size: NA
V gene: TRBV6-1
J gene: TRBJ2-3

CDR3 protein: CSALLGGSNQPQHF
CDR3 DNA: TGCAGTGCTTTGCTAGGGGGAAGCAATCAGCCCCAGCATTTT
D gene: NA
clone size: NA
V gene: TRBV20-1
J gene: TRBJ1-5

CDR3 protein: CASRQLMNTEAFF
CDR3 DNA: TGTGCCAGCAGACAGCTTATGAACACTGAAGCTTTCTTT
D gene: NA
clone size: NA
V gene: TRBV27
J gene: TRBJ1-1

CDR3 protein: CASSQAPVPGTMITEAFF
CDR3 DNA: TGTGCCAGCAGCCAAGCCCCCGTCCCAGGGACGATGATAACTGAAGCTTTCTTT
D gene: NA
clone size: NA
V gene: TRBV7-9
J gene: TRBJ1-1

CDR3 protein: CASSPDRDGEKLFF
CDR3 DNA: TGTGCCAGCAGCCCTGACAGGGACGGTGAAAAACTGTTTTTT
D gene: TRBD1
clone size: NA
V gene: TRBV5-4
J gene: TRBJ1-4

CDR3 protein: CSARDPRGAGFNYGYTF
CDR3 DNA: TGCAGTGCTAGAGATCCCCGGGGTGCAGGGTTCAACTATGGCTACACCTTC
D gene: NA
clone size: NA
V gene: TRBV20-1
J gene: TRBJ1-2

CDR3 protein: CASSRTGRDSGYTF
CDR3 DNA: TGTGCCAGCAGCAGGACAGGGCGGGATTCTGGCTACACCTTC
D gene: TRBD1
clone size: few
V gene: TRBV7-2
J gene: TRBJ1-2

CDR3 protein: CASHSDRDFNYGYTF
CDR3 DNA: TGTGCCAGTCACTCGGACAGGGACTTCAACTATGGCTACACCTTC
D gene: TRBD1
clone size: once
V gene: TRBV19
J gene: TRBJ1-2

CDR3 protein: CASSLGGRFGEQFF
CDR3 DNA: TGCGCCAGCAGCTTAGGCGGGAGGTTTGGTGAGCAGTTCTTC
D gene: TRBD2
clone size: once
V gene: TRBV5-1
J gene: TRBJ2-1

CDR3 protein: CASRAYNEQFF
CDR3 DNA: TGTGCCAGCAGGGCCTACAATGAGCAGTTCTTC
D gene: NA
clone size: NA
V gene: TRBV27
J gene: TRBJ2-1

CDR3 protein: CATSRQTSGEGNEQFF
CDR3 DNA: TGTGCCACCAGCAGGCAGACTAGCGGGGAGGGCAATGAGCAGTTCTTC
D gene: TRBD2
clone size: NA
V gene: TRBV15
J gene: TRBJ2-1

CDR3 protein: CAGSLEGSNYGYTF
CDR3 DNA: TGTGCCGGCAGCTTAGAAGGGTCTAACTATGGCTACACCTTC
D gene: NA
clone size: NA
V gene: TRBV7-8
J gene: TRBJ1-2

CDR3 protein: CASSRSGSTDTQYF
CDR3 DNA: TGTGCCAGCTCACGTTCCGGGAGCACAGATACGCAGTATTTT
D gene: NA
clone size: NA
V gene: TRBV18
J gene: TRBJ2-3

CDR3 protein: CASIAGGQETQYF
CDR3 DNA: TGCGCCAGCATTGCAGGCGGCCAAGAGACCCAGTACTTC
D gene: NA
clone size: NA
V gene: TRBV23-1
J gene: TRBJ2-5

CDR3 protein: CASSLGRQNTEAFF
CDR3 DNA: TGTGCCAGCAGCTTGGGACGGCAGAACACTGAAGCTTTCTTT
D gene: NA
clone size: NA
V gene: TRBV7-6
J gene: TRBJ1-1

CDR3 protein: CASSSNPGPGLYGYTF
CDR3 DNA: TGTGCCAGCAGTTCGAACCCCGGGCCTGGATTATATGGCTACACCTTC
D gene: NA
clone size: NA
V gene: TRBV6-2/TRBV6-3
J gene: TRBJ1-2

CDR3 protein: CASRVPGQPERAQYF
CDR3 DNA: TGTGCCAGCAGGGTACCGGGACAGCCCGAGAGGGCCCAGTACTTC
D gene: TRBD1
clone size: few
V gene: TRBV6-1
J gene: TRBJ2-5

CDR3 protein: CASSVLGLGPYEQYF
CDR3 DNA: TGTGCCAGTAGTGTTTTGGGACTAGGTCCCTACGAGCAGTACTTC
D gene: TRBD2
clone size: NA
V gene: TRBV19
J gene: TRBJ2-7

CDR3 protein: CASSLVDRVATEAFF
CDR3 DNA: TGTGCCAGCAGCTTAGTGGACAGGGTGGCCACTGAAGCTTTCTTT
D gene: TRBD1
clone size: NA
V gene: TRBV11-2
J gene: TRBJ1-1

CDR3 protein: CSATGPETQYF
CDR3 DNA: TGCAGTGCTACAGGGCCAGAGACCCAGTACTTC
D gene: NA
clone size: NA
V gene: TRBV20-1
J gene: TRBJ2-5

CDR3 protein: CASSLGGFGNQPQHF
CDR3 DNA: TGTGCCAGCAGCTTGGGAGGGTTCGGCAATCAGCCCCAGCATTTT
D gene: NA
clone size: NA
V gene: TRBV5-8
J gene: TRBJ1-5

CDR3 protein: CASRWAGPNYGYTF
CDR3 DNA: TGTGCCAGCAGGTGGGCAGGGCCTAACTATGGCTACACCTTC
D gene: NA
clone size: NA
V gene: TRBV2
J gene: TRBJ1-2

CDR3 protein: CASSETGGADTQYF
CDR3 DNA: TGTGCCAGCAGTGAGACAGGGGGCGCAGATACGCAGTATTTT
D gene: TRBD1
clone size: NA
V gene: TRBV6-4
J gene: TRBJ2-3

CDR3 protein: CSAQTSGDYSYNEQFF
CDR3 DNA: TGCAGTGCCCAGACTAGCGGGGACTACTCCTACAATGAGCAGTTCTTC
D gene: TRBD2
clone size: few
V gene: TRBV20-1
J gene: TRBJ2-1

CDR3 protein: CSAKGPGLAHFEQFF
CDR3 DNA: TGCAGTGCTAAGGGACCAGGACTCGCCCATTTTGAGCAGTTCTTC
D gene: NA
clone size: NA
V gene: TRBV20-1
J gene: TRBJ2-1

CDR3 protein: CASSLGGSTDTQYF
CDR3 DNA: TGTGCCAGCAGTTTGGGGGGTAGCACAGATACGCAGTATTTT
D gene: NA
clone size: NA
V gene: TRBV6-5
J gene: TRBJ2-3

CDR3 protein: CASSTANYGYTF
CDR3 DNA: TGTGCCAGCAGCACAGCGAACTATGGCTACACCTTC
D gene: NA
clone size: NA
V gene: TRBV12-3/TRBV12-4
J gene: TRBJ1-2

CDR3 protein: CASSEGDRDGETQYF
CDR3 DNA: TGCGCCAGCAGTGAGGGGGACAGGGATGGAGAGACCCAGTACTTC
D gene: TRBD1
clone size: NA
V gene: TRBV10-1
J gene: TRBJ2-5

CDR3 protein: CASKRDQVEKLFF
CDR3 DNA: TGTGCCAGCAAAAGGGACCAGGTGGAAAAACTGTTTTTT
D gene: NA
clone size: NA
V gene: TRBV28
J gene: TRBJ1-4

CDR3 protein: CSASRSTAGANVLTF
CDR3 DNA: TGCAGTGCTAGCCGTAGTACAGCCGGGGCCAACGTCCTGACTTTC
D gene: NA
clone size: NA
V gene: TRBV20-1
J gene: TRBJ2-6

CDR3 protein: CASSVDIGETQYF
CDR3 DNA: TGTGCCAGCAGCGTGGACATAGGCGAGACCCAGTACTTC
D gene: NA
clone size: NA
V gene: TRBV11-3
J gene: TRBJ2-5

CDR3 protein: CASSYGTGSYEQYF
CDR3 DNA: TGTGCCAGCAGTTACGGGACAGGGTCCTACGAGCAGTACTTC
D gene: TRBD1
clone size: NA
V gene: TRBV27
J gene: TRBJ2-7

CDR3 protein: CASSLERPGTNRYGYTF
CDR3 DNA: TGTGCCAGCAGCTTAGAAAGACCGGGGACCAATCGCTATGGCTACACCTTC
D gene: NA
clone size: NA
V gene: TRBV7-6
J gene: TRBJ1-2

CDR3 protein: CSAKGTGTNYGYTF
CDR3 DNA: TGCAGTGCTAAAGGGACAGGGACCAACTATGGCTACACCTTC
D gene: TRBD1
clone size: NA
V gene: TRBV20-1
J gene: TRBJ1-2

CDR3 protein: CASSPRVAGGKTNEQFF
CDR3 DNA: TGTGCCAGCAGCCCCCGGGTAGCGGGAGGGAAGACTAATGAGCAGTTCTTC
D gene: TRBD2
clone size: once
V gene: TRBV9
J gene: TRBJ2-1

CDR3 protein: CASSQGETQYF
CDR3 DNA: TGTGCCAGCAGTCAAGGGGAGACCCAGTACTTC
D gene: NA
clone size: once
V gene: TRBV2
J gene: TRBJ2-5

CDR3 protein: CASSKNRRAGGELFF
CDR3 DNA: TGTGCCAGCAGCAAAAACCGCAGGGCCGGCGGGGAGCTGTTTTTT
D gene: NA
clone size: NA
V gene: TRBV7-3
J gene: TRBJ2-2

CDR3 protein: CASSDTTSLETQYF
CDR3 DNA: TGTGCCAGCAGCGATACCACTAGCCTAGAGACCCAGTACTTC
D gene: NA
clone size: few
V gene: TRBV2
J gene: TRBJ2-5

CDR3 protein: CSARGVVEAGELFF
CDR3 DNA: TGCAGTGCTAGGGGTGTCGTAGAGGCCGGGGAGCTGTTTTTT
D gene: NA
clone size: NA
V gene: TRBV20-1
J gene: TRBJ2-2

CDR3 protein: CASTSRGTGENIQYF
CDR3 DNA: TGTGCCAGCACTTCTAGGGGGACGGGGGAAAACATTCAGTACTTC
D gene: NA
clone size: NA
V gene: TRBV6-2/TRBV6-3
J gene: TRBJ2-4

CDR3 protein: CASSSQTGRQGGAQYF
CDR3 DNA: TGTGCCAGCAGCTCGCAGACAGGGAGACAAGGGGGGGCGCAGTATTTT
D gene: NA
clone size: NA
V gene: TRBV7-2
J gene: TRBJ2-3

CDR3 protein: CSVGDRAYGYTF
CDR3 DNA: TGCAGCGTTGGGGACAGGGCCTATGGCTACACCTTC
D gene: TRBD1
clone size: once
V gene: TRBV29-1
J gene: TRBJ1-2

CDR3 protein: CASSLGTSGPYEQYF
CDR3 DNA: TGTGCCAGCAGTTTAGGGACTAGCGGGCCCTACGAGCAGTACTTC
D gene: TRBD2
clone size: NA
V gene: TRBV12-3/TRBV12-4
J gene: TRBJ2-7

CDR3 protein: CASSLGQPLHNEQFF
CDR3 DNA: TGTGCCAGCAGCTTGGGACAGCCCCTCCACAATGAGCAGTTCTTC
D gene: NA
clone size: NA
V gene: TRBV5-4
J gene: TRBJ2-1

CDR3 protein: CASSPLANTDTQYF
CDR3 DNA: TGTGCCAGCAGCCCACTAGCGAACACAGATACGCAGTATTTT
D gene: TRBD2
clone size: NA
V gene: TRBV7-3
J gene: TRBJ2-3

CDR3 protein: CAWSETGKTYSQPQHF
CDR3 DNA: TGTGCCTGGAGTGAGACAGGAAAGACCTACAGTCAGCCCCAGCATTTT
D gene: NA
clone size: NA
V gene: TRBV30
J gene: TRBJ1-5

CDR3 protein: CSARDKTKGTGELFF
CDR3 DNA: TGCAGTGCTAGAGATAAAACAAAGGGAACCGGGGAGCTGTTTTTT
D gene: NA
clone size: few
V gene: TRBV20-1
J gene: TRBJ2-2